Listed here are 28 T cell receptor beta chains from one sample, sequenced in a study of OX40 agonist ivuxolimab in advanced cancers. The assay was immunoSEQ multiplex PCR, and TCRdb's table has in-frame clones only and misses some. The data show over 85,000 clones, approximately 90% seen once. The specimen comprised CD4+ or CD8+ T cells sorted from blood, sampled in a trial of the OX40 agonist ivuxolimab. These receptor sequences come from an adult with an advanced solid tumor such as melanoma, head and neck, liver or kidney cancer.

The J gene is TRBJ2-7, the V gene TRBV14; D is undetermined. The CDR3 is 16 amino acids. Germline CDR1 is SGHDN and CDR2 is FVKESK. The germline V and J ends were trimmed by 0 bases and 0 bases, with 12 bases remaining between them. The CDR3 spells CASSQDLMGISYEQYF. The CDR3 coding sequence is TGTGCCAGCAGCCAAGATTTGATGGGAATCTCCTACGAGCAGTACTTC.

CDR3 loop: CASSLSQGTEAFF. CDR3 nucleotides: TGTGCCAGCAGCTTATCACAGGGGACTGAAGCTTTCTTT. This sequence joins TRBV7-2 and TRBJ1-1; TRBD1 aligns across 7 bases. Germline V gene lookup returns CDR1 SGHTA and CDR2 FQGNSA. Trimming cost V 2 bases and J 5 bases; bases outside gene matches: 2. The CDR3 is 13 residues long.

V is TRBV5-1 and J is TRBJ2-3, with a possible D match to TRBD1 (5 bases). CDR1 and CDR2 from the germline V gene are SGHRS and YFSETQ. The CDR3 has 14 residues. Trimming removed 1 base from V and 6 bases from J, with 12 bases in between. The CDR3 sequence is CASSLQDTRDTQYF. In DNA, the CDR3 is TGCGCCAGCAGCTTGCAGGACACTCGGGATACGCAGTATTTT.

J is TRBJ1-2 and V is TRBV5-1; D gene uncertain. Germline CDR1 reads SGHRS; CDR2 reads YFSETQ. The CDR3 covers 13 residues. Trimming stripped 6 bases from V and 5 bases from J, with 14 bases between. The CDR3 bases are TGCGCCAGCAAAAACTCAGACTCATATGGCTACACCTTC. This gives the protein CASKNSDSYGYTF. Full variable domain (rest looked up from reference TRBV5-1 and TRBJ1-2): KAGVTQTPRYLIKTRGQQVTLSCSPISGHRSVSWYQQTPGQGLQFLFEYFSETQRNKGNFPGRFSGRQFSNSRSEMNVSTLELGDSALYLCASKNSDSYGYTFGSGTRLTVV.

This chain joins TRBV29-1 and TRBJ2-1; 9 bases map to TRBD2. V lost 6 bases and J lost 6; bases outside the gene matches: 9. In germline, CDR1 is SQVTM, CDR2 ANQGSEA. This CDR3 is built from 14 residues. As DNA, the CDR3 is TGCAGCGTAGCCGATAGCGGGAGAATCAATGAGCAGTTCTTC. Protein: CSVADSGRINEQFF.

V and J are TRBV5-1 and TRBJ1-2; unclear D gene. The CDR3 length is 13 residues. V was cut by 5 bases and J by 6 bases, with 14 bases left in between. Germline assignment: CDR1 SGHRS and CDR2 YFSETQ. The CDR3 reads CASRPSSSHGYTF. The CDR3 nucleotides read TGCGCCAGCAGACCCTCGTCGAGCCATGGCTACACCTTC.

The V gene is TRBV28, the J gene TRBJ2-7; tentative D call: TRBD1 (5 bases). This CDR3 is 13 amino acids long. Trimming took 5 bases from V and 6 from J, leaving 14 bases between them. Germline V gene sequence: CDR1 MDHEN, CDR2 SYDVKM. This CDR3 is CASSPIDSFEQYF. In DNA, the CDR3 is TGTGCCAGCAGTCCTATCGACAGTTTCGAGCAGTACTTC. The entire variable domain, with the rest obtained from reference TRBV28 and TRBJ2-7, is as follows: DVKVTQSSRYLVKRTGEKVFLECVQDMDHENMFWYRQDPGLGLRLIYFSYDVKMKEKGDIPEGYSVSREKKERFSLILESASTNQTSMYLCASSPIDSFEQYFGPGTRLTVT.

V usage is TRBV7-2 and J usage is TRBJ1-2, with a possible D match to TRBD1 (5 bases). The ends were cut back, 5 bases at V and 3 bases at J, with 19 bases in the middle. The CDR3 is made up of 16 amino acids. Germline V CDR1 and CDR2: SGHTA, FQGNSA. In nucleotides, the CDR3 is TGTGCCAGCAGCCAAGATGGGACCAAAGCGGACTATGGCTACACCTTC. This gives the protein CASSQDGTKADYGYTF.

The gene calls are TRBV5-1 and TRBJ1-3, with D unresolved. The CDR3 consists of 14 residues. V was trimmed by 4 bases and J by 0 bases, leaving 8 bases between them. Germline CDR1 reads SGHRS; CDR2 reads YFSETQ. CDR3 region: CASSPTVSGNTIYF. CDR3 nucleotide sequence: TGCGCCAGCAGCCCGACGGTCTCTGGAAACACCATATATTTT.

The genes are TRBV6-5 and TRBJ1-1, with D perhaps matching TRBD1 (5 bases). The CDR3 sequence is 14 residues long. In germline, CDR1 is MNHEY, CDR2 SVGAGI. Trimming cost V 2 bases and J 6 bases, with 13 bases left between them. CDR3 nucleotides: TGTGCCAGCAGTTACCCGGGTGGGGCGGCTGAAGCTTTCTTT. As protein: CASSYPGGAAEAFF.

The chain employs TRBV5-3 and TRBJ1-3; 7 bases fit TRBD1. TRBV5-3 has ORF status, its function being uncertain. J lost 2 bases, V lost 4 bases, and 6 bases had no gene match. CDR3 length equals 15 residues. CDR3 region: CARSLNRGAGNTIYF. As DNA, the CDR3 is TGTGCCAGAAGCCTCAACAGGGGAGCTGGAAACACCATATATTTT.

The chain uses TRBV19 and TRBJ1-2; no clear D. V lost 5 bases and J lost 0, with 7 bases in between. The CDR3 is made up of 13 amino acids. Germline values: CDR1 LNHDA, CDR2 SQIVND (reference sequence). CDR3 sequence: CASSSGTNYGYTF. The CDR3 nucleotides are TGTGCCAGTAGTTCGGGGACTAACTATGGCTACACCTTC.

The rearrangement uses TRBV28 and TRBJ1-1; unclear D gene. The CDR3 is made up of 15 amino acids. Germline CDR1 reads MDHEN; CDR2 reads SYDVKM. Between the trimmed V and J ends, which lost 4 bases and 6 bases, there was a span of 18 bases. The chain's CDR3 is CASSSPLGGSAEAFF. The DNA of the CDR3 is TGTGCCAGCAGTTCACCCCTCGGCGGTTCGGCTGAAGCTTTCTTT.

V and J are TRBV7-2 and TRBJ2-1, with 7 nucleotides matching TRBD1. Germline V gene data show CDR1 as SGHTA and CDR2 as FQGNSA. V shed 4 bases and J 1 base; nucleotides not matched to a gene: 10. This CDR3 is built from 17 residues. The CDR3 bases are TGTGCCAGCAGCTCTGCTTACAGGGGTGTATCCTACAATGAGCAGTTCTTC. It is translated as CASSSAYRGVSYNEQFF.

This clone was found once. V gene TRBV6-6 combines with J gene TRBJ1-1, with D maybe TRBD1 (6 bases). Germline V gene lookup returns CDR1 MNHNY and CDR2 SVGAGI (reference sequence). There are 11 residues in the CDR3. V was cut by 7 bases and J by 10 bases, with 13 bases left in between. CDR3 sequence: CASNTGKGAFF. CDR3 bases: TGTGCCAGCAATACAGGGAAAGGAGCTTTCTTT.

V and J are TRBV5-4 and TRBJ1-4; 8 nucleotides line up with TRBD1. The CDR3 has 16 amino acids. Germline CDR1 is SGHNT and CDR2 is YYREEE (reference sequence). The V gene end was trimmed by 4 bases and the J gene end by 3 bases; junction bases not matched to a gene: 8. CDR3 DNA sequence: TGTGCCAGCAGCATCACATTGACAGGGGCTAATGAAAAACTGTTTTTT. It codes for CASSITLTGANEKLFF.

Written as DNA, the CDR3 is TGTGCCAGCAGTTCCGGGACTAGCAACTACGAGCAGTACTTC. Its protein product is CASSSGTSNYEQYF. The chain combines TRBV6-6 with TRBJ2-7; 9 positions agree with TRBD2. With V trimmed by 4 bases and J by 3 bases, 4 bases remained unmatched. The CDR3 has 14 residues. In germline, CDR1 is MNHNY, CDR2 SVGAGI (reference sequence).

The chain is built from TRBV7-5 and TRBJ1-2. TRBV7-5 counts as a pseudogene. The CDR3 runs 9 residues. CDR3 bases: TGTGCCAGAAGCTTCGGCTACACCTTC. Translation: CARSFGYTF.

The chain uses TRBV25-1 and TRBJ1-1, with 9 bases matching TRBD1. Germline trimming cut 4 bases from V and 5 bases from J; bases unmatched to any gene: 8. Germline lookup yields CDR1 MGHDK and CDR2 SYGVNS. The CDR3 is 15 amino acids. The CDR3 coding sequence is TGTGCCAGCAGTGCTCCGGGACAGGGTCGTACTGAAGCTTTCTTT. Translated: CASSAPGQGRTEAFF.

The chain recombines TRBV11-2 with TRBJ1-4; 7 bases match TRBD1. Trimming at V came to 5 bases and at J to 3 bases, leaving 6 bases not matched to a gene. This CDR3 has 15 residues. Germline values: CDR1 SGHAT, CDR2 FQNNGV. The CDR3 DNA follows: TGTGCCAGCAGCGTCCGACAGGGTTCTAATGAAAAACTGTTTTTT. This sequence encodes CASSVRQGSNEKLFF.

The CDR3: CASSLAPDGRANVLTF. The CDR3 DNA follows: TGTGCCAGCAGCTTAGCCCCGGACGGAAGGGCCAACGTCCTGACTTTC. V gene TRBV7-9 combines with J gene TRBJ2-6; D unclear. The V end lost 0 bases, the J end lost 5 bases, and 11 bases lay between the germline ends. This CDR3 contains 16 residues. Germline CDR1 reads SEHNR; CDR2 reads FQNEAQ (reference sequence). Variable domain in full (rest from reference TRBV7-9 and TRBJ2-6): DTGVSQNPRHKITKRGQNVTFRCDPISEHNRLYWYRQTLGQGPEFLTYFQNEAQLEKSRLLSDRFSAERPKGSFSTLEIQRTEQGDSAMYLCASSLAPDGRANVLTFGAGSRLTVL.

This clone appeared a few times. The gene calls are TRBV7-9 and TRBJ2-2; 8 bases line up with TRBD1. CDR1 and CDR2 from the germline V gene are SEHNR and FQNEAQ (reference sequence). Trimming took 2 bases from V and 5 from J; bases not matched to a gene: 7. The CDR3 contains 16 residues. CDR3: CASSLRTGKRTGELFF. The CDR3 nucleotides read TGTGCCAGCAGCTTACGGACAGGGAAAAGGACCGGGGAGCTGTTTTTT.

The V gene is TRBV7-3, the J gene TRBJ2-3; tentatively, D is TRBD1 (6 bases). This CDR3 contains 17 residues. CDR1 is SGHTA, CDR2 FQGTGA, per germline. V was cut by 2 bases and J by 2 bases, with 17 bases left in between. CDR3 protein: CASSLEGVGPITDTQYF. The CDR3 coding sequence is TGTGCCAGCAGCTTAGAGGGGGTAGGACCTATCACAGATACGCAGTATTTT. Variable domain in full (rest from reference TRBV7-3 and TRBJ2-3): GAGVSQTPSNKVTEKGKYVELRCDPISGHTALYWYRQSLGQGPEFLIYFQGTGAADDSGLPNDRFFAVRPEGSVSTLKIQRTERGDSAVYLCASSLEGVGPITDTQYFGPGTRLTVL.

For this clone: Other DNA sequences within the sample encode an identical CDR3. V and J are TRBV30 and TRBJ2-2; a weak D match, TRBD2 (7 bases). With 4 bases removed from V and 5 bases from J, the gap between germline ends came to 20 bases. CDR3 size: 16 residues. The germline CDR1 and CDR2 sequences are GTSNPN and SVGIG (reference sequence). CDR3 nucleotides: TGTGCCTGGAATCGTGGGGGGGCCGTTGGAACCGGGGAGCTGTTTTTT. Residues: CAWNRGGAVGTGELFF.

CDR3 sequence: CASSQDPDSQETQYF. In DNA, the CDR3 is TGTGCCAGCAGCCAAGACCCTGACAGCCAAGAGACCCAGTACTTC. The rearrangement links TRBV5-4 to TRBJ2-5; a weak D match, TRBD1 (5 bases). Germline V gene sequence: CDR1 SGHNT, CDR2 YYREEE (reference sequence). The V and J ends lost 4 bases and 1 base respectively, with 14 bases between them. This CDR3 spans 15 amino acids.

J is TRBJ1-6 and V is TRBV6-5; D perhaps matches TRBD1 (5 bases). Trimming took off 4 bases at V and 7 bases at J, with 11 bases between the two ends. The CDR3 extends over 14 amino acids. Germline values: CDR1 MNHEY, CDR2 SVGAGI. The chain's CDR3 is CASSSTWGNSPLHF. The CDR3, as DNA: TGTGCCAGCAGTTCAACATGGGGGAATTCACCCCTCCACTTT.

In DNA form, the CDR3 reads TGTGCCAGCAGCTTTCAGGGGGTAGTAACTCAGCCCCAGCATTTT. Its protein product is CASSFQGVVTQPQHF. The rearrangement links TRBV5-6 to TRBJ1-5, with 7 bases lining up with TRBD1. There are 15 residues in the CDR3. Per the germline V gene, CDR1 is SGHDT and CDR2 is YYEEEE. The trim removed 2 bases at V and 6 bases at J, leaving 8 bases unmatched.

This clone occurred once. The CDR3 spells CATGQSSGNTIYF. For the CDR3, the DNA is TGTGCCACGGGGCAGAGCTCTGGAAACACCATATATTTT. The chain recombines TRBV7-9 with TRBJ1-3, with a possible D match to TRBD1 (5 bases). The CDR3 loop spans 13 amino acids. V was clipped by 10 bases and J by 0 bases, with 10 bases between them. Per the germline V gene, CDR1 is SEHNR and CDR2 is FQNEAQ (reference sequence).